Described below is a single T cell receptor beta chain sequence and its context. Original handling: Amplification from reference gene primers served as the basis for estimated nucleated cell counts. Repertoires were generated with immunoSEQ multiplex PCR, while TCRdb's copy carries only in-frame clones and drops some. The V and J calls and clone size were taken over from that table, and D and trimming were inferred from the DNA. The data show about half a million clones, about 85% seen once. The CDR3 consists of 16 residues. The germline V gene has CDR1 SGHNT and CDR2 YENEEA. J was trimmed by 7 bases and V by 5 bases; bases with no gene match: 7. This sample stems from a study of blood T cell repertoires in COVID-19. The overall study: Whether acute or convalescent, the COVID-19 samples came from the United States, Italy and Spain.

Participants spanned ages about 18 to 100 years and resided in fewer than 30 US areas. Participants reported their clinical history, and cohort assignment relied on those reports. The V gene is TRBV11-3, the J gene TRBJ2-1, with TRBD2 matching over 14 bases. The source of this sequence is an older woman who had recovered from COVID-19. Sequencing was done on a sample of PBMCs or T cells enriched from blood (not recorded which). The CDR3 region is CASSSVTSGGANEQFF. CDR3 DNA: TGTGCCAGCAGCAGCGTGACTAGCGGGGGGGCGAATGAGCAGTTCTTC. Variable domain in full (rest from reference TRBV11-3 and TRBJ2-1): EAGVVQSPRYKIIEKKQPVAFWCNPISGHNTLYWYLQNLGQGPELLIRYENEEAVDDSQLPKDRFSAERLKGVDSTLKIQPAELGDSAVYLCASSSVTSGGANEQFFGPGTRLTVL.